These T cell receptor beta chains were read from a single sample in a study of glioma-infiltrating T cells. TCRdb independently ran MiXCR on the multiplex PCR reads; one entry per CDR3 protein. The sample has over 70,000 distinct CDR3 sequences; about 25% are singletons. The sample comprised glioma tissue, nonneoplastic brain tissue, or PBMCs (not recorded which). The receptors stem from a human donor with low-grade glioma or glioblastoma, undergoing nonglioma brain surgery, or in good health (not recorded which). Both conserved end residues are part of each CDR3. A D gene is named only where the DNA matches it firmly. Clone size is not always given. Where it is, it says once, few, many or a class for expanded clones.

clone_size | j_call | d_call | v_call | cdr3_aa
few | TRBJ1-1 | NA | TRBV9 | CASRSGGQTSF
few | TRBJ1-2 | NA | TRBV29-1 | CSVVRPDEPNYGYTF
few | TRBJ2-7 | TRBD1 | TRBV4-2 | CASSQGDRGQYEQYF
NA | TRBJ2-5 | NA | TRBV5-5 | CASSSELATKTQYF
many | TRBJ1-5 | NA | TRBV27 | CASSPQPNSNQPQHF
many | TRBJ2-3 | TRBD2 | TRBV6-1 | CASSSASGMTDTQYF
NA | TRBJ2-5 | TRBD1 | TRBV19 | CASGIGRINRGETQYF
NA | TRBJ2-7 | NA | TRBV12-3/TRBV12-4 | CASSFSRESTEQYF
NA | TRBJ2-1 | NA | TRBV5-1 | CASSPDGNEQFF
many | TRBJ2-7 | TRBD2 | TRBV6-1 | CASSIPRASGSSYEQYF
few | TRBJ2-1 | NA | TRBV2 | CASSEEVGSYNEQFF
few | TRBJ1-1 | TRBD1 | TRBV11-2 | CASSWTGDGRNTEAFF
many | TRBJ2-3 | TRBD2 | TRBV5-4 | CASSFGGAGGTHTDTQYF
many | TRBJ2-6 | TRBD1 | TRBV6-1 | CATRAWTGGGGANVLTF
NA | TRBJ1-2 | NA | TRBV5-1 | CASSLAASGEYGYTF
many | TRBJ1-4 | NA | TRBV4-1 | CASSQAGQLNEKLFF
many | TRBJ1-5 | TRBD1 | TRBV20-1 | CSAWTGTVNQPQHF
NA | TRBJ2-7 | NA | TRBV12-3/TRBV12-4 | CASNRGPTGEQYF
NA | TRBJ2-7 | TRBD2 | TRBV12-3/TRBV12-4 | CASRGSGASYEQYF
many | TRBJ1-2 | NA | TRBV20-1 | CSAKPGRAYGYTF
NA | TRBJ2-5 | NA | TRBV19 | CASSSGLGGTQYF
few | TRBJ1-1 | TRBD1 | TRBV19 | CASSTRQGHVTEAFF
many | TRBJ2-3 | TRBD2 | TRBV6-6 | CASSYFGTSGRTDTQYF
many | TRBJ1-2 | TRBD1 | TRBV20-1 | CSASGAGGINGYTF
many | TRBJ2-7 | TRBD1 | TRBV27 | CASSLSLGQGAGEQYF
NA | TRBJ2-1 | TRBD2 | TRBV29-1 | CSSPGTSGRDEQFF
many | TRBJ2-3 | NA | TRBV5-1 | CASSGGSTDTQYF
NA | TRBJ1-5 | TRBD1 | TRBV20-1 | CSAIGTVDNKKKHF
many | TRBJ2-3 | TRBD2 | TRBV10-3 | CAISESGTSGSSRDTQYF
few | TRBJ2-1 | TRBD1 | TRBV13 | CASSSRDRGRIEQFF
many | TRBJ2-1 | NA | TRBV2 | CASSDFNEQFF
few | TRBJ1-3 | NA | TRBV12-3/TRBV12-4 | CASSFVRGHTIYF
many | TRBJ1-1 | NA | TRBV3-1 | CASSRASTEAFF
many | TRBJ1-2 | NA | TRBV6-1 | CASVDYDMGGNYGYTF
many | TRBJ1-5 | NA | TRBV7-2 | CASSLGGPGNQPQHF
NA | TRBJ2-3 | NA | TRBV6-2/TRBV6-3 | CASSDTGTQYF
many | TRBJ2-7 | NA | TRBV10-3 | CAISGGYEQYF
NA | TRBJ2-1 | TRBD2 | TRBV7-2 | CASSQGGGGYNEQFF
few | TRBJ1-4 | NA | TRBV14 | CASSPITLGANEKLFF
many | TRBJ1-2 | NA | TRBV7-2 | CASSLATGLATNYGYTF
NA | TRBJ2-3 | NA | TRBV2 | CASRGQGTYTDTQYF
many | TRBJ2-1 | TRBD2 | TRBV27 | CASSSPGLAGGSAEQFF